This T cell receptor beta chain was sequenced in a study of T cell repertoires in cytomegalovirus infection (dated by TCRdb to between 2018 and 2021). Some background on the complete study: Donor HLA type was relevant to the analysis, because carriage of CMV infection together with the matching HLA type was indicated by public TCR beta signatures. What the authors observed across the whole study: In both this cohort and an independent roughly 350-donor cohort, the cumulative frequency of public TCR beta family members distinguished carriers of CMV infection plus the relevant HLA type. In the ex vivo response, HLA-C-restricted CMV-specific TCR beta clonotypes were dominant, and in two of eight donors the single most frequent clonotype came from this HLA-C-restricted group.

Turning to this clonotype: Its binding antigen is unknown. No quality values exist for individual bases; no much larger clone is one base distant.

The instrument was an Illumina HiSeq 1500. TCRdb took the public reads, trimmed them with fastp at Q25, ran MiXCR for clone calling and kept in-frame beta chains. Each CDR3 protein gets just one entry, which takes the most common genes and DNA from the rows behind it. This sample comprises 120,000 to 150,000 distinct CDR3 sequences, 6.5% of them detected only once. The ten largest clones capture about a sixth of the sample. Sequenced input: PBMCs. The source of this sequence is a human donor in good health (CMV status not recorded). Some clones in this sample may be carry-over from other donors' samples.

For the CDR3, the sequence is CSARGGSGGPDTQYF. The DNA reads TGCAGTGCTAGAGGCGGGTCAGGGGGGCCCGATACGCAGTATTTT. The sequence links TRBV20-1 to TRBJ2-3; matching of 7 bases hints at TRBD1 as the D gene. CDR1 and CDR2, per the germline V gene (reference sequence), are DFQATT and SNEGSKA. The CDR3 has 15 amino acids, counting the end cysteine and phenylalanine. The sequence is cut down to CDR3 DNA, 45 bases in frame from base 1. The V end loses 1 base and the J end loses 6 bases, and a stretch of 17 bases separates them.